This TCR beta chain was sequenced during a study of human T cells and chemical hapten exposure. In the study overall: After 6 days, upper back 0.01% DPC patch tests were scored. Slight differences in pooled library volume were the main source of varying TCR yields across samples.

TCRdb itself ran the RACE reads through MiXCR, one entry per CDR3 protein. This sample carries under 400,000 distinct CDR3 sequences, around 5.5% of them seen once, and the ten largest clones take roughly 2.6%. The CDR3 spans 15 residues. Germline V CDR1 and CDR2: LGHDT, YNNKEL (reference sequence). Deletions cut 2 bases from V and 4 bases from J, with 12 bases between. Indicated time point: pre-sensitization, week 0. Treatment: therapeutic diphenylcyclopropenone sensitization with weekly scalp DPC. Sequenced material: whole blood, taken in connection with sensitization to the hapten diphenylcyclopropenone (DPC). This sequence originates from a woman aged 45-60 years with alopecia areata. Some clones in this sample may be carry-over from other donors' samples. V is TRBV3-1 and J is TRBJ1-3; possibly TRBD1 for D (5 bases). For the CDR3, the DNA is TGTGCCAGCAGCCAAATACCGGACAAAGGAAACACCATATATTTT. This translates into CASSQIPDKGNTIYF.